What follows describes a single T cell receptor beta chain. These data come from a study of blood T cell repertoires in COVID-19. Study information: Sites in the United States, Italy and Spain provided acute and convalescent COVID-19 samples. PBMCs, B-cell-depleted T cells, or T cells provided the cDNA or gDNA that made up the material.

The CDR3 covers 16 residues. Losses at the gene ends were 4 bases for V and 4 bases for J; bases not matched to a gene: 6. Germline V gene sequence: CDR1 SGHTA, CDR2 FQGNSA. In the study's own analysis: How many nucleated cells were present was estimated from reference gene primer amplification. The data were produced by immunoSEQ multiplex PCR, yet TCRdb's version contains in-frame clones alone and is incomplete. D and trimming were read from the DNA, whereas the V and J calls and clone size are those reported in that table. The data contain approximately 210,000 clones, approximately 84% of them singletons. Patients from Seattle were sampled longitudinally, starting during active infection.

Sample: peripheral blood. The TCR sequence derives from a middle-aged man with COVID-19, enrolled during active disease. This rearrangement joins TRBV7-2 to TRBJ2-3; 12 bases are a match to TRBD2. The CDR3 DNA is TGTGCCAGCAGCTACTCCCTAGCGGGGGGGTCAGATACGCAGTATTTT. Residues: CASSYSLAGGSDTQYF.